The next 30 T cell receptor beta chains were all read from a single sample in a study of beta chain features in type 1 diabetes. Study results and limitations: Shorter TCRB CDR3s, moderately but significantly so, were found in Type 1 diabetes patients in all four CD4+ subsets.

Their cognate antigens are unknown. The study reverse transcribed the entire isolated RNA, so it sequenced expressed TCRB transcripts. The data were produced by immunoSEQ multiplex PCR, yet TCRdb's version contains in-frame clones alone and is incomplete. The sample records tens of thousands of clones, less than 65% being singletons. Material: Tregs from blood. The receptor set was obtained from a woman aged 25-40 years with type 1 diabetes.

The chain uses TRBV7-9 and TRBJ2-3; unclear D gene. CDR1 and CDR2 (germline): SEHNR, FQNEAQ (reference sequence). The CDR3 runs 12 residues. Trimming left V 11 bases short and J 0 bases short, with 9 bases between. The CDR3 DNA sequence: TGTGCCGGTAAAACTAGCACAGATACGCAGTATTTT. As protein: CAGKTSTDTQYF.

A few counts support this clone. This chain joins TRBV18 and TRBJ2-1; D is unclear. Germline values: CDR1 KGHSH, CDR2 LQKENI. V gave up 2 bases and J gave up 5 bases, with 10 bases separating them. The CDR3 length is 14 residues. The CDR3 reads CASSPTNKDNEQFF. DNA for the CDR3: TGTGCCAGCTCACCAACGAACAAAGACAATGAGCAGTTCTTC.

The chain carries TRBV28 and TRBJ1-2; D unclear. The CDR3 is 12 residues long. The V end lost 1 base, the J end lost 8 bases, and 8 bases lay between the germline ends. The V gene's germline CDR1 is MDHEN and CDR2 SYDVKM. The CDR3 loop is CASSLLGWGYTF. CDR3 DNA sequence: TGTGCCAGCAGTTTATTGGGCTGGGGCTACACCTTC.

In this sample, this clone turned up a few times. The genes are TRBV15 and TRBJ1-5; the D gene is possibly TRBD1 (5 bases). The CDR3 runs to 14 residues. Looked up from germline, CDR1 is LNHNV and CDR2 is YYDKDF (reference sequence). V lost 8 bases and J lost 7, with 18 bases in between. The CDR3 here is CATDLGGSGQPQHF. The CDR3 DNA is TGTGCCACCGACCTCGGGGGAAGCGGGCAGCCCCAGCATTTT. Variable domain in full (rest from reference TRBV15 and TRBJ1-5): DAMVIQNPRYQVTQFGKPVTLSCSQTLNHNVMYWYQQKSSQAPKLLFHYYDKDFNNEADTPDNFQSRRPNTSFCFLDIRSPGLGDTAMYLCATDLGGSGQPQHFGDGTRLSIL.

This sequence joins TRBV10-2 and TRBJ1-2, with D possibly matching TRBD1 (5 bases). The V end was cut by 6 bases, the J end by 6 bases, with 14 bases between. CDR1 WSHSY and CDR2 SAAADI come from the germline V gene. The CDR3 runs 13 residues. In DNA, the CDR3 is TGCGCCAGCAGACAACAGGTCTCGAATGGCTACACCTTC. Residues: CASRQQVSNGYTF.

CDR3 nucleotide sequence: TGTGCCAGCAGCGGAAGACAGGGGAGGAATGAAAAACTGTTTTTT. It yields the protein CASSGRQGRNEKLFF. V usage is TRBV11-2 and J usage is TRBJ1-4, with 8 bases fitting TRBD1. This CDR3 has 15 residues. Germline V lookup: CDR1 SGHAT, CDR2 FQNNGV. V was pared by 5 bases and J by 5 bases, with 7 bases of the junction left unmatched.

The J gene is TRBJ2-7, the V gene TRBV28, with D maybe TRBD1 (7 bases). Germline loops: CDR1 MDHEN, CDR2 SYDVKM. The CDR3 is 15 amino acids. Deletions cut 7 bases from V and 1 base from J, with 17 bases between. In DNA form, the CDR3 reads TGTGCCAGCATGTCTGCAGGGGGGACGTCCTACGAGCAGTACTTC. Protein: CASMSAGGTSYEQYF. Supplemented by reference TRBV28 and TRBJ2-7, the full variable domain reads DVKVTQSSRYLVKRTGEKVFLECVQDMDHENMFWYRQDPGLGLRLIYFSYDVKMKEKGDIPEGYSVSREKKERFSLILESASTNQTSMYLCASMSAGGTSYEQYFGPGTRLTVT.

The gene calls are TRBV6-6 and TRBJ2-5, with 11 bases aligning to TRBD2. The CDR3 is 14 amino acids. Unmatched junction bases numbered 2, after V lost 6 bases and J lost 2 bases. Germline V lookup: CDR1 MNHNY, CDR2 SVGAGI (reference sequence). CDR3 nucleotides: TGTGCCAGCAGGGGGACTAGCGGACAAGAGACCCAGTACTTC. This translates into CASRGTSGQETQYF.

CDR3 protein: CSAGRGGQETQYF. CDR3 nucleotide sequence: TGCAGCGCCGGGAGGGGCGGCCAAGAGACCCAGTACTTC. The chain carries TRBV29-1 and TRBJ2-5; 8 nucleotides line up with TRBD2. This CDR3 has 13 amino acids. The junction had 5 bases not matched to a gene; V was cut back by 7 bases and J by 1 base. The germline CDR1 and CDR2 sequences are SQVTM and ANQGSEA.

The chain recombines TRBV19 with TRBJ2-5; tentative D call: TRBD2 (5 bases). The germline CDR1 and CDR2 sequences are LNHDA and SQIVND (reference sequence). Trimming cost V 3 bases and J 5 bases, with 7 bases left between them. The CDR3 contains 12 residues. The CDR3 DNA is TGTGCCAGTAGTATTCGAGGGGAGACCCAGTACTTC. Amino acids: CASSIRGETQYF. Full variable domain (rest looked up from reference TRBV19 and TRBJ2-5): DGGITQSPKYLFRKEGQNVTLSCEQNLNHDAMYWYRQDPGQGLRLIYYSQIVNDFQKGDIAEGYSVSREKKESFPLTVTSAQKNPTAFYLCASSIRGETQYFGPGTRLLVL.

The chain has TRBV19 and TRBJ2-2, with D maybe TRBD2 (5 bases). The V end was cut by 2 bases, the J end by 1 base, with 5 bases between. The CDR3 loop spans 14 amino acids. Germline V gives CDR1 LNHDA, CDR2 SQIVND (reference sequence). CDR3 sequence: CASSIRGNTGELFF. The CDR3 DNA follows: TGTGCCAGTAGTATACGGGGGAACACCGGGGAGCTGTTTTTT.

CDR3 bases: TGTGCCATCAGTGGGTCTGTAGCGGGAGATGTGACAGATACGCAGTATTTT. It translates to CAISGSVAGDVTDTQYF. The V gene is TRBV10-3, the J gene TRBJ2-3; 9 nucleotides line up with TRBD2. V shed 4 bases and J 3 bases; nucleotides not matched to a gene: 11. Germline CDR1 reads ENHRY; CDR2 reads SYGVKD. CDR3 length: 17 amino acids.

This rearrangement joins TRBV28 to TRBJ1-1; tentatively, D is TRBD1 (5 bases). Trimming shortened V by 6 bases and J by 7 bases, and 15 bases separated the two germline ends. CDR1 is MDHEN, CDR2 SYDVKM, per germline. The CDR3 is made up of 13 amino acids. Written as DNA, the CDR3 is TGTGCCAGCAGCCTCAGGGTGGGTGTTGAAGCTTTCTTT. Encoded protein: CASSLRVGVEAFF.

V is TRBV4-2 and J is TRBJ1-3; 7 bases agree with TRBD1. V shed 6 bases and J 2 bases; nucleotides not matched to a gene: 10. This CDR3 spans 16 amino acids. The germline gives CDR1 LGHNA, CDR2 YNFKEQ. CDR3 DNA: TGTGCCAGCAGGGAAGCAGACAGGGAAACTGGAAACACCATATATTTT. This codes for CASREADRETGNTIYF.

This clone was observed a few times. J is TRBJ2-1 and V is TRBV19, with TRBD2 identical over 9 bases. The ends lost 0 bases at V and 5 bases at J; junction bases unmatched: 8. The germline V gene encodes CDR1 LNHDA and CDR2 SQIVND (reference sequence). CDR3 length: 17 residues. The CDR3 DNA sequence: TGTGCCAGTAGTATAGAAGGAGCTAGCGGGATTGACAATGAGCAGTTCTTC. It codes for CASSIEGASGIDNEQFF.

This CDR3 is CATAGLAAYNEQFF. In DNA, the CDR3 is TGTGCCACCGCCGGGCTAGCGGCCTACAATGAGCAGTTCTTC. The gene calls are TRBV18 and TRBJ2-1; 7 bases fit TRBD2. Looked up from germline, CDR1 is KGHSH and CDR2 is LQKENI. V lost 10 bases and J lost 2; bases outside the gene matches: 8. The CDR3 extends over 14 amino acids.

This clone appeared a few times. CDR3 DNA sequence: TGCGCCAGCAGCTTGATGACTAGCGGGAACAATGAGCAGTTCTTC. It is translated as CASSLMTSGNNEQFF. The chain employs TRBV5-1 and TRBJ2-1; TRBD2 agrees at 11 bases. CDR3 length: 15 residues. Trimming took 1 base from V and 5 from J; bases not matched to a gene: 2. Looked up from germline, CDR1 is SGHRS and CDR2 is YFSETQ.

V is TRBV6-1 and J is TRBJ2-1; TRBD2 matches 12 bases. The CDR3 is 19 residues long. V shed 2 bases, J shed 4 bases, and the junction held 12 bases outside the gene matches. Germline V gene lookup returns CDR1 MNHNS and CDR2 SASEGT. DNA for the CDR3: TGTGCCAGCAGTGAACGACTAGCGGGAGATACGAGGAGATACAATGAGCAGTTCTTC. Its protein product is CASSERLAGDTRRYNEQFF.

CDR3 in amino acids: CASSLKNIQYF. The CDR3 region has the DNA TGTGCCAGCAGTTTAAAAAACATTCAGTACTTC. J is TRBJ2-4 and V is TRBV6-6; no definite D call. This CDR3 has 11 amino acids. The V gene's germline CDR1 is MNHNY and CDR2 SVGAGI (reference sequence). V lost 4 bases and J lost 4, with 2 bases in between.

This clone has a single count. This sequence joins TRBV11-2 and TRBJ2-2; 7 bases are a match to TRBD1. CDR1 SGHAT and CDR2 FQNNGV come from the germline V gene. The length of the CDR3 is 17 residues. The V and J ends lost 6 bases and 7 bases, in that order; junction bases with no gene match: 17. This chain's CDR3 is CASRWSKTGKISGELFF. The CDR3 nucleotides read TGTGCCAGCAGATGGAGCAAGACAGGGAAGATAAGCGGGGAGCTGTTTTTT.

This sequence joins TRBV5-1 and TRBJ2-1; 9 bases agree with TRBD2. V gave up 5 bases and J gave up 4 bases; unmatched junction bases: 4. CDR3 length equals 14 residues. Germline V gives CDR1 SGHRS, CDR2 YFSETQ. The chain's CDR3 is CASRSSGKYNEQFF. The CDR3 bases are TGCGCCAGCAGATCTAGCGGGAAGTACAATGAGCAGTTCTTC.

The gene calls are TRBV18 and TRBJ1-1, with a weak D call TRBD1 (5 bases). V dropped 2 bases and J dropped 3 bases, with 10 bases sitting between them. The CDR3 totals 14 residues. The V gene's germline CDR1 is KGHSH and CDR2 LQKENI. The CDR3 reads CASSPGGGDTEAFF. Here the CDR3 DNA reads TGTGCCAGCTCACCAGGGGGAGGGGACACTGAAGCTTTCTTT.

This clone appeared once. The V gene is TRBV29-1, the J gene TRBJ2-7, with TRBD2 as a possible D gene (6 bases). Germline CDR1 is SQVTM and CDR2 is ANQGSEA. Trimming shortened V by 6 bases and J by 6 bases, and 15 bases separated the two germline ends. This CDR3 comprises 12 residues. CDR3 nucleotides: TGCAGCGTGGGGCGGGATTACCGCGAGCAGTACTTC. Protein product: CSVGRDYREQYF.

This chain connects TRBV7-9 to TRBJ1-1, with D possibly TRBD1 on 5 matching bases. CDR3 length: 15 residues. Deletions cut 6 bases from V and 0 bases from J, with 14 bases between. Germline lookup yields CDR1 SEHNR and CDR2 FQNEAQ (reference sequence). The CDR3 reads CASRIAGIMNTEAFF. The CDR3 DNA follows: TGTGCCAGCAGAATAGCAGGGATAATGAACACTGAAGCTTTCTTT.

The chain combines TRBV12-5 with TRBJ2-7; D is unclear. V was cut by 0 bases and J by 2 bases, with 5 bases left in between. Germline loops: CDR1 LGHNT, CDR2 FRNRAP. The CDR3 extends over 13 amino acids. The CDR3, as DNA: TGTGCTAGTGGTTTGGTAAGCGCCTACGAGCAGTACTTC. This translates into CASGLVSAYEQYF.

The chain couples TRBV4-1 to TRBJ1-5, with unresolved D. Trimming took 0 bases from V and 4 from J, leaving 13 bases between them. The CDR3 has 16 residues. Germline V CDR1 and CDR2: MGHRA, YSYEKL. The CDR3 nucleotides read TGCGCCAGCAGCCAAGATTCGGTGTCGAATAATCAGCCCCAGCATTTT. It specifies CASSQDSVSNNQPQHF.

About this clone: The germline gene is not matched at one end of the junction; a read error may be the cause. This sequence joins TRBV7-2 and TRBJ2-1, with D hard to call. Germline CDR1 SGHTA, CDR2 FQGNSA. CDR3 length: 12 amino acids. The CDR3 protein is CASSLVGLSSIF. The CDR3 DNA sequence: TGTGCCAGCAGCTTAGTCGGTTTATCTTCAATCTTC.

Here the CDR3 DNA reads TGTGCCAGCTCACCACTGGAGTCTTACTCTGGAAACACCATATATTTT. This encodes CASSPLESYSGNTIYF. The J gene is TRBJ1-3, the V gene TRBV18; no reliable D call. Germline CDR1 reads KGHSH; CDR2 reads LQKENI. This CDR3 spans 16 amino acids. Trimming left V 1 base short and J 0 bases short, with 10 bases between.

J is TRBJ1-1 and V is TRBV28; 7 bases line up with TRBD1. Germline CDR1 MDHEN, CDR2 SYDVKM. The V and J ends lost 5 bases and 10 bases, in that order; junction bases with no gene match: 16. This CDR3 comprises 15 residues. CDR3 region: CASSIETGWGRGAFF. The CDR3 DNA follows: TGTGCCAGCAGTATCGAGACAGGGTGGGGGCGAGGAGCTTTCTTT.

V gene TRBV28 combines with J gene TRBJ2-3; 8 positions match TRBD2. Germline V gene lookup returns CDR1 MDHEN and CDR2 SYDVKM. This CDR3 is built from 14 residues. Trimming at V came to 6 bases and at J to 3 bases, leaving 5 bases not matched to a gene. The CDR3 DNA sequence: TGTGCCAGCAGCTTAGCGGGACTAACAGATACGCAGTATTTT. Its translation: CASSLAGLTDTQYF.